The rows below give T cell receptor beta chains drawn from one sample of a study of T cell clonotyping in hematopoietic cell transplantation. The data were produced by immunoSEQ multiplex PCR, yet TCRdb's version contains in-frame clones alone and is incomplete. This table has tens of thousands of clones, just over 85% appearing once. The sample was peripheral blood mononuclear cells, taken before stem cell transplant. Receptor source: a man in his 60s with biphenotypic leukemia. Some clones in this sample may be carry-over from other donors' samples. The CDR3 runs from the conserved cysteine through the conserved F or W. Fields, in order: CDR3 length, V gene, J gene, CDR3 protein.

15,TRBV6-5,TRBJ1-1,CASSYSRGQNTEAFF
13,TRBV2,TRBJ1-1,CASTGASVTEAFF
12,TRBV30,TRBJ1-3,CAWSTPGNTIYF
12,TRBV6-6,TRBJ2-1,CASTPGSGRLFF
15,TRBV18,TRBJ1-4,CASSPPTGGDEKLFF
14,TRBV5-1,TRBJ2-1,CASSWTGGNNEQFF
14,TRBV29-1,TRBJ2-5,CSVQGRARPETQYF
17,TRBV25-1,TRBJ2-7,CASSEGEVSGRDYEQYF
14,TRBV29-1,TRBJ1-1,CSVSTDRVITEAFF
14,TRBV19,TRBJ1-2,CASSAGTATYGYTF
16,TRBV30,TRBJ2-2,CAWSVVRFANTGELFF
13,TRBV7-9,TRBJ1-1,CASSLQGNTEAFF
15,TRBV6-5,TRBJ2-1,CASVPTSSPYNEQFF
13,TRBV5-6,TRBJ2-7,CASSLAQGYEQYF
13,TRBV25-1,TRBJ1-1,CASSEYGNTEAFF
15,TRBV4-2,TRBJ1-3,CASSLVAGTGNTIYF
13,TRBV6-4,TRBJ2-2,CASSDKDTGELFF
14,TRBV9,TRBJ1-2,CASSVDGTDYGYTF
13,TRBV6-5,TRBJ2-3,CASSYGADGTQYF
15,TRBV6-5,TRBJ2-5,CASSRDGTGRETQYF
15,TRBV9,TRBJ2-1,CASSVVVSGYNEQFF
14,TRBV2,TRBJ2-7,CASTALRGTYEQYF
13,TRBV7-3,TRBJ1-1,CASSLIQNTEAFF
14,TRBV11-1,TRBJ2-2,CASSLVGGTGELFF
16,TRBV10-3,TRBJ1-3,CAIRAGQDHSGNTIYF
15,TRBV19,TRBJ2-7,CASSPGQAFSYEQYF
14,TRBV30,TRBJ2-1,CASPPSGTNNEQFF
15,TRBV19,TRBJ1-2,CASSARTGKNYGYTF
15,TRBV9,TRBJ1-1,CASSPRVQWTTEAFF
13,TRBV7-2,TRBJ2-1,CASRWTGEDEQFF
15,TRBV2,TRBJ1-4,CASREYRDRAILAVF
14,TRBV27,TRBJ2-3,CASSGAGPTDTQYF
15,TRBV30,TRBJ1-2,CAWSGDRDSNYGYTF
12,TRBV7-9,TRBJ1-1,CASSTGNTEAFF
11,TRBV28,TRBJ2-7,CASSGRDEQYF
16,TRBV18,TRBJ2-5,CASSPGFPRNTETQYF
14,TRBV18,TRBJ2-2,CASSPDRGTGELFF
14,TRBV7-9,TRBJ2-3,CASSTSGNTDTQYF
15,TRBV30,TRBJ1-6,CAWGHRDDSNSPLHF
14,TRBV6-5,TRBJ1-4,CASSFGGAREKLFF
14,TRBV6-5,TRBJ1-1,CASSLGDRGTEAFF
12,TRBV7-2,TRBJ1-1,CASSFGFAEAFF
12,TRBV28,TRBJ2-2,CASSGYTGELFF
13,TRBV28,TRBJ2-7,CAIPKQGPAEQYF
11,TRBV20-1,TRBJ1-2,CSARPGPGYTF
16,TRBV19,TRBJ2-7,CASSISGTSQFYEQYF